The 18 T cell receptor beta chains reported below all come from one sample, sequenced in a study of cytomegalovirus exposure and HLA in healthy donors. This PCR relied on a set of 60 Vbeta primers and 13 Jbeta primers. Some clones are missing from TCRdb's copy, which holds only in-frame ones; the method was immunoSEQ multiplex PCR. The repertoire has 90,000 to 120,000 clones, more than 65% of them found once; the top ten carry about 2.3%. Sequenced sample: PBMCs. The receptors stem from a man younger than 40 in good health and CMV-seronegative.

This clone has a handful of counts. J is TRBJ2-1 and V is TRBV5-1; TRBD2 matches at 9 bases. Unmatched junction bases numbered 3, after V lost 0 bases and J lost 5 bases. The CDR3 consists of 15 residues. CDR1 and CDR2 (germline): SGHRS, YFSETQ. The CDR3 sequence is CASSLVVAGDNEQFF. Here the CDR3 DNA reads TGCGCCAGCAGCTTGGTGGTAGCGGGAGACAATGAGCAGTTCTTC.

This clone was recorded once. The chain recombines TRBV28 with TRBJ1-5, with 9 nucleotides matching TRBD1. Germline lookup yields CDR1 MDHEN and CDR2 SYDVKM. Trimming took 5 bases from V and 9 from J; bases not matched to a gene: 8. The CDR3 is 14 residues long. This CDR3 is CASSAGQGSRPQHF. Written as DNA, the CDR3 is TGTGCCAGCAGTGCGGGACAGGGTAGCAGGCCCCAGCATTTT.

The V call is TRBV29-1, the J call TRBJ2-6; D perhaps matches TRBD2 (6 bases). This CDR3 comprises 16 residues. Per the germline V gene, CDR1 is SQVTM and CDR2 is ANQGSEA. V lost 4 bases and J 1 base, leaving 14 bases between the germline ends. The CDR3 is CSVVLLAGSGANVLTF. DNA for the CDR3: TGCAGCGTTGTTCTACTAGCAGGTTCTGGGGCCAACGTCCTGACTTTC.

The chain couples TRBV7-9 to TRBJ2-7, with TRBD1 matching over 9 bases. In germline, CDR1 is SEHNR, CDR2 FQNEAQ (reference sequence). After removal of 4 bases from V and 5 bases from J, the junction contained 9 bases not matched to a gene. There are 15 residues in the CDR3. The CDR3 nucleotides are TGTGCCAGCAGCTCGCCGGGACAGGGTGGACACGAGCAGTACTTC. It encodes CASSSPGQGGHEQYF.

The chain uses TRBV11-2 and TRBJ1-4, with no clear D. Germline V gives CDR1 SGHAT, CDR2 FQNNGV. Trimming removed 1 base at V and 7 bases at J, with 10 bases between. The CDR3 contains 14 residues. For the CDR3, the DNA is TGTGCCAGCAGCTTAGCGGACTTGAGTGAAAAACTGTTTTTT. Residues: CASSLADLSEKLFF.

The chain employs TRBV6-5 and TRBJ1-1; possibly TRBD1 for D (6 bases). The CDR3 runs 14 residues. Trimming left V 5 bases short and J 2 bases short, with 12 bases between. Germline-derived CDR1 and CDR2 are MNHEY and SVGAGI. The chain's CDR3 is CASSTTGGNTEAFF. DNA for the CDR3: TGTGCCAGCAGTACGACAGGAGGTAACACTGAAGCTTTCTTT.

V usage is TRBV29-1 and J usage is TRBJ2-7, with 8 bases aligning to TRBD2. The CDR3 is 14 residues long. Germline values: CDR1 SQVTM, CDR2 ANQGSEA. CDR3 amino acids: CPGRAGTLSYEQYF. The CDR3 DNA sequence: TGCCCCGGGAGGGCGGGGACTCTCTCCTACGAGCAGTACTTC.

CDR3: CAWTPTRGRDTSYEQYF. The CDR3 region has the DNA TGTGCCTGGACCCCTACTCGAGGCCGGGACACGAGCTACGAGCAGTACTTC. V is TRBV30 and J is TRBJ2-7, with D maybe TRBD1 (6 bases). V was cut by 4 bases and J by 3 bases, with 25 bases left in between. CDR1 GTSNPN and CDR2 SVGIG come from the germline V gene (reference sequence). The CDR3 totals 17 residues.

The V and J genes are TRBV11-2 and TRBJ2-3; D remains unclear. This CDR3 region has 11 residues. Trimming shortened V by 3 bases and J by 4 bases, and 2 bases separated the two germline ends. Germline assignment: CDR1 SGHAT and CDR2 FQNNGV. DNA of the CDR3: TGTGCCAGCAGCTTCTCAGATACGCAGTATTTT. Translating gives CASSFSDTQYF.

V usage is TRBV7-3 and J usage is TRBJ1-1; 9 bases are shared with TRBD1. CDR1 SGHTA and CDR2 FQGTGA come from the germline V gene. Trimming at V came to 5 bases and at J to 5 bases, leaving 6 bases not matched to a gene. The CDR3 contains 14 residues. The CDR3 nucleotides read TGTGCCAGCAGCGCCACCGGGACAGGGACTGAAGCTTTCTTT. Translation: CASSATGTGTEAFF.

The chain carries TRBV7-9 and TRBJ2-7; 7 bases match TRBD2. CDR1 and CDR2 (germline): SEHNR, FQNEAQ (reference sequence). V was pared by 6 bases and J by 4 bases, with 9 bases of the junction left unmatched. This CDR3 is built from 14 residues. The CDR3 nucleotides are TGTGCCAGCAGAGGAAGCGGGAAAGGATACGAGCAGTACTTC. This encodes CASRGSGKGYEQYF. Full variable domain (remainder filled in from reference TRBV7-9 and TRBJ2-7): DTGVSQNPRHKITKRGQNVTFRCDPISEHNRLYWYRQTLGQGPEFLTYFQNEAQLEKSRLLSDRFSAERPKGSFSTLEIQRTEQGDSAMYLCASRGSGKGYEQYFGPGTRLTVT.

Remarks on this clone: The junction and the germline gene differ at one end; a read error may be behind it. V and J are TRBV7-7 and TRBJ2-2; TRBD2 agrees at 8 bases. The CDR3 covers 15 residues. Looked up from germline, CDR1 is SSHAT and CDR2 is FNYEAQ (reference sequence). Written as DNA, the CDR3 is TGTGCTAGCAGTTCGACTAGCGCCCGCACCGGGGAGCTGTTTTTT. It is translated as CASSSTSARTGELFF.

This sequence joins TRBV28 and TRBJ2-1, with no clear D. The CDR3 loop spans 12 amino acids. V lost 3 bases and J 10 bases, leaving 10 bases between the germline ends. CDR1 MDHEN and CDR2 SYDVKM come from the germline V gene. The CDR3, as DNA: TGTGCCAGCAGTTTCGGTCTGGGCGAGCAGTTCTTC. Its translation is CASSFGLGEQFF.

This clone was seen a handful of times. The CDR3: CAIHRGTYTDTQYF. Written as DNA, the CDR3 is TGTGCCATCCACAGGGGGACGTACACAGATACGCAGTATTTT. The V and J genes are TRBV2 and TRBJ2-3, with TRBD1 matching over 8 bases. Losses at the gene ends were 10 bases for V and 2 bases for J; bases not matched to a gene: 8. The CDR3 totals 14 residues. CDR1 is SNHLY, CDR2 FYNNEI, per germline.

This chain joins TRBV18 and TRBJ1-5; a weak D match, TRBD1 (5 bases). Germline V gene sequence: CDR1 KGHSH, CDR2 LQKENI. CDR3 size: 13 residues. Trimming left V 6 bases short and J 10 bases short, with 16 bases between. The DNA for the CDR3 is TGTGCCAGCTCCATGGACAAGTACCGTCCCCAGCATTTT. Protein product: CASSMDKYRPQHF. The entire variable domain, with the rest obtained from reference TRBV18 and TRBJ1-5, is as follows: NAGVMQNPRHLVRRRGQEARLRCSPMKGHSHVYWYRQLPEEGLKFMVYLQKENIIDESGMPKERFSAEFPKEGPSILRIQQVVRGDSAAYFCASSMDKYRPQHFGDGTRLSIL.

The chain carries TRBV19 and TRBJ2-7; 7 positions match TRBD2. The J segment lost 5 bases and the V segment lost 6 bases, leaving 4 bases of the junction unmatched. The CDR3 runs to 12 residues. Germline loops: CDR1 LNHDA, CDR2 SQIVND (reference sequence). In DNA, the CDR3 is TGTGCCAGTAGCACCCGGGGGGACGAGCAGTACTTC. It specifies CASSTRGDEQYF.

This clone was found a few times. The chain carries TRBV27 and TRBJ2-2; 10 bases are a match to TRBD2. The CDR3 contains 15 residues. Germline values: CDR1 MNHEY, CDR2 SMNVEV (reference sequence). J gave up 7 bases and V 4 bases, and 6 bases lay outside the gene matches. CDR3 residues: CASSSSGSIGGELFF. The CDR3 DNA sequence: TGTGCCAGCAGTTCTAGCGGGAGTATTGGCGGGGAGCTGTTTTTT.

The chain carries TRBV28 and TRBJ1-1; possibly TRBD1 for D (5 bases). CDR3 length: 14 amino acids. Germline V gene data show CDR1 as MDHEN and CDR2 as SYDVKM. V gave up 3 bases and J gave up 4 bases, with 12 bases separating them. CDR3 sequence reads: CASSFVGTSTEAFF. DNA of the CDR3: TGTGCCAGCAGTTTTGTGGGGACTAGCACTGAAGCTTTCTTT.